This entry lists 27 T cell receptor beta chains sequenced from one sample in a study of cytomegalovirus exposure and HLA in healthy donors. With 60 Vbeta and 13 Jbeta primers, the PCR was carried out. Assay used: immunoSEQ multiplex PCR; TCRdb lists only in-frame clones, some missing. This table has about 200,000 clones, roughly 85% appearing once. Material: PBMCs. These receptors all stem from a woman between 45 and 65 years old in good health and CMV-seronegative.

This rearrangement joins TRBV19 to TRBJ2-5; D is perhaps TRBD2 (6 bases). The ends were cut back, 3 bases at V and 5 bases at J, with 10 bases in the middle. The germline V gene encodes CDR1 LNHDA and CDR2 SQIVND (reference sequence). There are 13 residues in the CDR3. The CDR3 nucleotides are TGTGCCAGTAGTATGCGGGGTGCGGAGACCCAGTACTTC. Amino acid sequence: CASSMRGAETQYF.

The chain carries TRBV6-5 and TRBJ2-1; perhaps TRBD2 as D (5 bases). The CDR3 is 15 residues long. The V end lost 4 bases, the J end lost 8 bases, and 18 bases lay between the germline ends. Germline V gives CDR1 MNHEY, CDR2 SVGAGI. The CDR3: CASSSTGSAIDEQFF. The CDR3 nucleotides are TGTGCCAGCAGTTCGACGGGGAGCGCGATCGATGAGCAGTTCTTC.

The rearrangement links TRBV7-2 to TRBJ2-7, with D uncertain. The germline V gene encodes CDR1 SGHTA and CDR2 FQGNSA. V was clipped by 2 bases and J by 5 bases, with 4 bases between them. This CDR3 has 11 residues. CDR3 amino acids: CASSLLNEQYF. In nucleotides, the CDR3 is TGTGCCAGCAGCTTATTAAACGAGCAGTACTTC.

The rearrangement joins TRBV15 to TRBJ1-1; perhaps TRBD1 as D (6 bases). Trimming shortened V by 2 bases and J by 10 bases, and 20 bases separated the two germline ends. Per germline, CDR1 LNHNV and CDR2 YYDKDF (reference sequence). The CDR3 length is 15 residues. The CDR3: CATSRPTSGESGAFF. For the CDR3, the DNA is TGTGCCACCAGCAGACCTACTTCAGGGGAATCGGGAGCTTTCTTT.

This clone occurred once. The chain has TRBV2 and TRBJ1-5; TRBD1 aligns across 7 bases. The CDR3 totals 14 residues. Per the germline V gene, CDR1 is SNHLY and CDR2 is FYNNEI. J gave up 6 bases and V 4 bases, and 6 bases lay outside the gene matches. The CDR3 coding sequence is TGTGCCAGCAGTGTGGAGGGGGCCCGTCAGCCCCAGCATTTT. Translating it yields CASSVEGARQPQHF.

This clone was recorded once. CDR3 residues: CASSLEYSNTEAFF. As DNA, the CDR3 is TGTGCCAGCAGCTTAGAGTACAGTAACACTGAAGCTTTCTTT. This chain links TRBV11-3 with TRBJ1-1; D ambiguous. Germline V gives CDR1 SGHNT, CDR2 YENEEA. The CDR3 sequence is 14 residues long. The V end was cut by 0 bases, the J end by 2 bases, with 7 bases between.

The chain uses TRBV15 and TRBJ2-1; D possibly corresponds to TRBD1 (5 bases). V shed 0 bases and J shed 2 bases, with 14 bases lying between them. The CDR3 consists of 17 residues. CDR1 LNHNV and CDR2 YYDKDF come from the germline V gene (reference sequence). The CDR3 DNA sequence: TGTGCCACCAGCAGAGATGGGGCGGTTGGCGCCTACAATGAGCAGTTCTTC. Its protein product is CATSRDGAVGAYNEQFF.

The rearrangement uses TRBV27 and TRBJ2-7; TRBD2 matches 12 bases. Germline V CDR1 and CDR2: MNHEY, SMNVEV (reference sequence). V lost 6 bases to trimming and J lost 0 bases; unmatched junction nucleotides: 6. The CDR3 is 16 amino acids. The CDR3 DNA reads TGTGCCAGCAGACTAGCGGGAGGCACCTTCTCCTACGAGCAGTACTTC. Protein: CASRLAGGTFSYEQYF.

This chain joins TRBV6-1 and TRBJ2-5, with 9 bases fitting TRBD2. The CDR3 runs 17 residues. Trimming cost V 0 bases and J 0 bases; bases outside gene matches: 5. Germline V gives CDR1 MNHNS, CDR2 SASEGT. DNA of the CDR3: TGTGCCAGCAGTGAAGCGGGAAGCGGGAGGTACCAAGAGACCCAGTACTTC. It codes for CASSEAGSGRYQETQYF.

V and J are TRBV28 and TRBJ1-3; D possibly corresponds to TRBD1 (5 bases). Germline V gene lookup returns CDR1 MDHEN and CDR2 SYDVKM. The CDR3 runs to 14 residues. V lost 3 bases, J lost 0 bases, and 6 bases lay in between. Here the CDR3 DNA reads TGTGCCAGCAGTTTGGGGGGCTCTGGAAACACCATATATTTT. It encodes CASSLGGSGNTIYF.

The V gene is TRBV28, the J gene TRBJ2-1; weak D call: TRBD1 (8 bases). Germline CDR1 reads MDHEN; CDR2 reads SYDVKM. V lost 5 bases, J lost 13 bases, and 21 bases lay in between. The CDR3 contains 14 residues. The CDR3 is CASSPRTGRGDQFF. CDR3 in DNA: TGTGCCAGCAGTCCGCGGACAGGGAGGGGGGATCAGTTCTTC. Drawing the rest from reference TRBV28 and TRBJ2-1, the complete variable domain is DVKVTQSSRYLVKRTGEKVFLECVQDMDHENMFWYRQDPGLGLRLIYFSYDVKMKEKGDIPEGYSVSREKKERFSLILESASTNQTSMYLCASSPRTGRGDQFFGPGTRLTVL.

This chain's CDR3 is CATPRGVRAPHEQYF. CDR3 nucleotide sequence: TGTGCCACCCCACGGGGGGTCCGGGCCCCCCACGAGCAGTACTTC. The genes are TRBV15 and TRBJ2-5, with 7 bases lining up with TRBD2. The J call could be wrong; TRBJ2-7 is a better fit for the DNA end. The CDR3 has 15 amino acids. Germline V gene data show CDR1 as LNHNV and CDR2 as YYDKDF (reference sequence).

This clone was seen once. V and J are TRBV5-1 and TRBJ2-5, with TRBD2 matching 7 bases. The CDR3 sequence is 16 residues long. After removal of 3 bases from V and 6 bases from J, the junction contained 14 bases not matched to a gene. Germline V CDR1 and CDR2: SGHRS, YFSETQ. For the CDR3, the DNA is TGCGCCAGCAGCTCCCTTTTCTCATCGGGGGGTCAGACCCAGTACTTC. Translating it yields CASSSLFSSGGQTQYF.

CDR3 sequence (DNA): TGCAGTGCTGGGCCCGCGGAGACCCAGTACTTC. Residues: CSAGPAETQYF. The chain employs TRBV20-1 and TRBJ2-5; D unresolved. This CDR3 is 11 amino acids long. The germline CDR1 and CDR2 sequences are DFQATT and SNEGSKA (reference sequence). V was clipped by 5 bases and J by 5 bases, with 9 bases between them.

This chain joins TRBV30 and TRBJ2-5; 13 bases agree with TRBD2. Germline V gives CDR1 GTSNPN, CDR2 SVGIG (reference sequence). This CDR3 comprises 13 residues. The junction had 3 bases not matched to a gene; V was cut back by 4 bases and J by 7 bases. CDR3 sequence reads: CAWITSGGVTQYF. The CDR3 nucleotides read TGTGCCTGGATAACTAGCGGGGGGGTGACCCAGTACTTC.

The CDR3 loop is CASSLAGTDTQYF. CDR3 bases: TGTGCCAGCAGCTTGGCCGGCACAGATACGCAGTATTTT. The chain links TRBV5-8 to TRBJ2-3; D unclear. V dropped 0 bases and J dropped 1 base, with 3 bases sitting between them. Germline values: CDR1 SGHTS, CDR2 YDEGEE. There are 13 residues in the CDR3.

The chain is built from TRBV9 and TRBJ2-1; 7 bases map to TRBD2. The CDR3 is 15 residues long. CDR1 is SGDLS, CDR2 YYNGEE, per germline. The J segment lost 7 bases and the V segment lost 0 bases, leaving 7 bases of the junction unmatched. CDR3 in amino acids: CASSVAGGRHNEQFF. For the CDR3, the DNA is TGTGCCAGCAGCGTAGCGGGAGGACGACATAATGAGCAGTTCTTC.

V and J are TRBV7-7 and TRBJ2-2; D not resolved. The germline V gene has CDR1 SSHAT and CDR2 FNYEAQ (reference sequence). Trimming stripped 1 base from V and 0 bases from J, with 6 bases between. The CDR3 spans 15 residues. The CDR3 bases are TGTGCCAGCAGCTTAGGCAGGCCGAACACCGGGGAGCTGTTTTTT. Its translation is CASSLGRPNTGELFF. The full variable domain, in which reference TRBV7-7 and TRBJ2-2 provide the parts outside the CDR3, is GAGVSQSPRYKVTKRGQDVTLRCDPISSHATLYWYQQALGQGPEFLTYFNYEAQPDKSGLPSDRFSAERPEGSISTLTIQRTEQRDSAMYRCASSLGRPNTGELFFGEGSRLTVL.

This clone appeared once. The V call is TRBV27, the J call TRBJ1-1, with D tentatively TRBD1 (5 bases). The V end was cut by 5 bases, the J end by 5 bases, with 12 bases between. This CDR3 has 13 amino acids. Germline-derived CDR1 and CDR2 are MNHEY and SMNVEV (reference sequence). The CDR3 reads CASSQGSWTEAFF. In nucleotides, the CDR3 is TGTGCCAGCAGTCAGGGTTCGTGGACTGAAGCTTTCTTT.

This chain joins TRBV5-1 and TRBJ2-7, with D tentatively TRBD2 (6 bases). CDR3 size: 18 residues. Germline V lookup: CDR1 SGHRS, CDR2 YFSETQ. V lost 0 bases, J lost 0 bases, and 19 bases lay in between. The chain's CDR3 is CASSLVAGSHPLSYEQYF. CDR3 DNA sequence: TGCGCCAGCAGCTTGGTGGCGGGATCCCACCCCCTCTCCTACGAGCAGTACTTC.

This chain joins TRBV18 and TRBJ2-1; 12 bases map to TRBD2. This CDR3 has 15 amino acids. CDR1 is KGHSH and CDR2 is LQKENI in the germline V gene. V gave up 3 bases and J gave up 8 bases; unmatched junction bases: 5. This chain's CDR3 is CASSPVLAGGHEQFF. In nucleotides, the CDR3 is TGTGCCAGCTCACCCGTGCTAGCGGGAGGGCATGAGCAGTTCTTC.

Only one count was recorded for this clone. J is TRBJ1-6 and V is TRBV30; 9 nucleotides match TRBD1. Germline V gene sequence: CDR1 GTSNPN, CDR2 SVGIG (reference sequence). With 4 bases clipped from V and 4 bases from J, the junction kept 5 bases outside the gene matches. CDR3 length: 15 residues. The CDR3 region has the DNA TGTGCCTGGACCGATGGACAGGGGTATAATTCACCCCTCCACTTT. It translates to CAWTDGQGYNSPLHF.

V usage is TRBV27 and J usage is TRBJ1-2; 9 bases fit TRBD1. The V gene's germline CDR1 is MNHEY and CDR2 SMNVEV (reference sequence). The CDR3 covers 15 residues. After removal of 3 bases from V and 6 bases from J, the junction contained 8 bases not matched to a gene. For the CDR3, the DNA is TGTGCCAGCAGTTTGCGAGGGACAGGGTGGGATGGCTACACCTTC. It yields the protein CASSLRGTGWDGYTF.

V and J are TRBV7-6 and TRBJ2-6; TRBD1 is a possible D gene (6 bases). The CDR3 runs to 16 residues. V shed 1 base and J shed 4 bases, with 11 bases lying between them. Germline assignment: CDR1 SGHVS and CDR2 FNYEAQ. The CDR3 protein is CASSLVGASGANVLTF. In nucleotides, the CDR3 is TGTGCCAGCAGCTTAGTGGGGGCCTCGGGGGCCAACGTCCTGACTTTC.

This chain joins TRBV5-3 and TRBJ1-1, with D unresolved. TRBV5-3 belongs to the ORF category, with a function that is uncertain. V was pared by 5 bases and J by 1 base, with 12 bases between. This CDR3 is built from 14 residues. The CDR3 region is CARRVVAGNTEAFF. The CDR3 DNA sequence: TGTGCCAGAAGGGTTGTGGCAGGGAACACTGAAGCTTTCTTT.

The gene calls are TRBV5-1 and TRBJ2-2; no clear D. Germline loops: CDR1 SGHRS, CDR2 YFSETQ. The length of the CDR3 is 13 residues. The V and J ends lost 1 base and 5 bases respectively, with 6 bases between them. The CDR3 DNA reads as TGCGCCAGCAGCTTGCACTCAACCGGGGAGCTGTTTTTT. Amino acids: CASSLHSTGELFF. The whole variable domain, remainder taken from reference TRBV5-1 and TRBJ2-2, is KAGVTQTPRYLIKTRGQQVTLSCSPISGHRSVSWYQQTPGQGLQFLFEYFSETQRNKGNFPGRFSGRQFSNSRSEMNVSTLELGDSALYLCASSLHSTGELFFGEGSRLTVL.

The V gene is TRBV5-4, the J gene TRBJ2-3; tentatively, D is TRBD2 (6 bases). V was shortened by 2 bases and J by 2 bases, with 12 bases between the two germline ends. Germline-derived CDR1 and CDR2 are SGHNT and YYREEE (reference sequence). The CDR3 totals 15 residues. The CDR3 DNA reads TGTGCCAGCAGCTTCGGGGGATCGAACACAGATACGCAGTATTTT. This sequence encodes CASSFGGSNTDTQYF.